Following are 10 T cell receptor beta chains from one sample sequenced in a study of cytomegalovirus exposure and HLA in healthy donors. In the PCR, 60 Vbeta and 13 Jbeta primers were used. Clones were sequenced by immunoSEQ multiplex PCR, and TCRdb holds only the in-frame ones, with some missing. The sample lists approximately 190,000 clones; more than 65% were seen once. Sequenced input: PBMCs. These receptor sequences come from a man aged 50-60 years in good health and CMV-seronegative.

The chain couples TRBV29-1 to TRBJ1-4; TRBD1 might be the D (5 bases). The CDR3 totals 15 residues. Germline CDR1 reads SQVTM; CDR2 reads ANQGSEA. V was pared by 0 bases and J by 1 base, with 9 bases between. The CDR3 protein is CSVEDRVGTNEKLFF. CDR3 coding DNA: TGCAGCGTTGAAGACAGGGTTGGAACTAATGAAAAACTGTTTTTT.

About this clone itself: Other DNA sequences in this specimen translate into the identical CDR3. The CDR3 DNA reads TGTGCCAGCAGCTTAAGGGCGGGGAGCACAGATACGCAGTATTTT. This codes for CASSLRAGSTDTQYF. This sequence joins TRBV7-2 and TRBJ2-3; D is perhaps TRBD2 (6 bases). Trimming took 2 bases from V and 0 from J, leaving 9 bases between them. Germline CDR1 SGHTA, CDR2 FQGNSA. This CDR3 spans 15 amino acids.

Only a few counts were recorded for this clone. The rearrangement uses TRBV7-9 and TRBJ2-2; 7 nucleotides line up with TRBD1. Trimming took 5 bases from V and 4 from J; bases not matched to a gene: 10. The germline V gene has CDR1 SEHNR and CDR2 FQNEAQ (reference sequence). CDR3 length: 16 residues. The CDR3 spells CASSRYTGEGTGELFF. The DNA for the CDR3 is TGTGCCAGCAGCCGCTACACAGGGGAAGGCACCGGGGAGCTGTTTTTT.

CDR3 amino acids: CASSPMGQPNTEAFF. The CDR3 DNA reads as TGTGCCAGTTCCCCCATGGGGCAGCCGAACACTGAAGCTTTCTTT. The chain joins TRBV19 to TRBJ1-1; D possibly corresponds to TRBD1 (5 bases). CDR1 and CDR2 (germline): LNHDA, SQIVND (reference sequence). The length of the CDR3 is 15 residues. Trimming cost V 8 bases and J 1 base, with 17 bases left between them.

The rearrangement links TRBV13 to TRBJ2-7; D possibly corresponds to TRBD2 (6 bases). The length of the CDR3 is 15 residues. Germline assignment: CDR1 PRHDT and CDR2 FYEKMQ (reference sequence). V shed 5 bases and J shed 5 bases, with 19 bases lying between them. CDR3 sequence (DNA): TGTGCCAGCAGCGCGGGATCGGAGTCGGGTAACGAGCAGTACTTC. It codes for CASSAGSESGNEQYF.

The V gene is TRBV5-1, the J gene TRBJ2-6; D remains ambiguous. The CDR3 has 15 amino acids. The germline V gene encodes CDR1 SGHRS and CDR2 YFSETQ. V was shortened by 4 bases and J by 0 bases, with 8 bases between the two germline ends. The CDR3 here is CASSRKLSGANVLTF. CDR3 DNA sequence: TGCGCCAGCAGCCGCAAACTCTCTGGGGCCAACGTCCTGACTTTC.

This chain connects TRBV10-3 to TRBJ2-7, with 8 bases matching TRBD2. Germline assignment: CDR1 ENHRY and CDR2 SYGVKD. The ends lost 0 bases at V and 2 bases at J; junction bases unmatched: 3. The CDR3 runs 15 residues. The CDR3: CAISESRGAPYEQYF. DNA for the CDR3: TGTGCCATCAGTGAGTCGCGGGGGGCCCCCTACGAGCAGTACTTC.

The CDR3 nucleotides are TGTGCCAGCAGCTCCCCCTGGGACTGGCAGGGACCCATTAACTATGGCTACACCTTC. This sequence encodes CASSSPWDWQGPINYGYTF. The chain employs TRBV5-6 and TRBJ1-2, with D tentatively TRBD1 (5 bases). Trimming took off 3 bases at V and 1 base at J, with 25 bases between the two ends. CDR3 length equals 19 residues. The germline V gene has CDR1 SGHDT and CDR2 YYEEEE.

The genes are TRBV5-4 and TRBJ2-3; D may be TRBD2 (5 bases). Trimming shortened V by 4 bases and J by 2 bases, and 8 bases separated the two germline ends. The CDR3 runs to 13 residues. CDR1 is SGHNT, CDR2 YYREEE, per germline (reference sequence). CDR3 DNA sequence: TGTGCCAGCAGCCCGGGAATCACAGATACGCAGTATTTT. It is translated as CASSPGITDTQYF. The variable domain in full, completed from reference TRBV5-4 and TRBJ2-3, reads ETGVTQSPTHLIKTRGQQVTLRCSSQSGHNTVSWYQQALGQGPQFIFQYYREEENGRGNFPPRFSGLQFPNYSSELNVNALELDDSALYLCASSPGITDTQYFGPGTRLTVL.

The CDR3 protein is CASSSEGRGNTIYF. The CDR3 region has the DNA TGTGCCAGCAGTTCTGAGGGTAGAGGAAACACCATATATTTT. The chain is built from TRBV6-1 and TRBJ1-3; D gene ambiguous. The CDR3 has 14 amino acids. The germline V gene has CDR1 MNHNS and CDR2 SASEGT. V shed 5 bases and J shed 4 bases, with 12 bases lying between them.